These 19 T cell receptor beta chains share one sample of origin, sequenced in a study of T cell responses to AZD1222 COVID-19 vaccine. Clones were read by immunoSEQ multiplex PCR, and TCRdb kept only the in-frame ones, dropping some. The table lists roughly 150,000 clones, approximately 92% of them singletons. Sequencing was performed on peripheral blood, taken 28 days after the second AZD1222 dose. The origin of the receptors is an adult who received the AZD1222 COVID-19 vaccine.

The gene calls are TRBV4-1 and TRBJ1-5; no definite D call. Germline V lookup: CDR1 MGHRA, CDR2 YSYEKL. The CDR3 totals 14 residues. The ends were cut back, 1 base at V and 3 bases at J, with 7 bases in the middle. The CDR3 here is CASSQVASNQPQHF. CDR3 coding DNA: TGCGCCAGCAGCCAAGTGGCATCCAATCAGCCCCAGCATTTT.

This clone was picked up one time. The chain employs TRBV7-3 and TRBJ2-5, with 7 bases aligning to TRBD2. The CDR3 loop spans 14 amino acids. CDR1 and CDR2 (germline): SGHTA, FQGTGA. Unmatched junction bases numbered 8, after V lost 5 bases and J lost 5 bases. This CDR3 is CASSKSGDGETQYF. The CDR3 coding sequence is TGTGCCAGCAGCAAGAGCGGGGATGGGGAGACCCAGTACTTC.

The gene calls are TRBV29-1 and TRBJ2-1; the match to TRBD2 covers 10 bases. The CDR3 is 15 residues long. V dropped 4 bases and J dropped 5; count of bases not matched to a gene: 8. From germline, CDR1 is SQVTM and CDR2 ANQGSEA. CDR3 DNA sequence: TGCAGCGTTGTTATACTAGCGGGGAGAGACAATGAGCAGTTCTTC. Its protein is CSVVILAGRDNEQFF.

This chain connects TRBV30 to TRBJ1-6, with 8 bases identical to TRBD1. Germline CDR1 is GTSNPN and CDR2 is SVGIG (reference sequence). This CDR3 has 19 residues. The V segment lost 3 bases and the J segment 4 bases; nucleotides outside the gene matches: 17. Written as DNA, the CDR3 is TGTGCCTGGAGAGGGGGGACCTCCGGGACAGGCGGGTATAATTCACCCCTCCACTTT. Its translation is CAWRGGTSGTGGYNSPLHF.

The chain has TRBV6-2 or TRBV6-3 and TRBJ1-3, with D possibly matching TRBD1 (6 bases). CDR1 is MNHEY, CDR2 SVGEGT, per germline. The CDR3 has 12 amino acids. Deletions cut 8 bases from V and 7 bases from J, with 12 bases between. CDR3 in DNA: TGTGCCAGCCGCCGGGACAATAACACCATATATTTT. It translates to CASRRDNNTIYF.

The chain couples TRBV6-5 to TRBJ1-1, with TRBD1 as a possible D gene (6 bases). The V end lost 0 bases, the J end lost 10 bases, and 15 bases lay between the germline ends. This CDR3 has 14 residues. CDR1 and CDR2 from the germline V gene are MNHEY and SVGAGI. In nucleotides, the CDR3 is TGTGCCAGCAGTTACTCGGGGGCAGGGGAGGGAGCTTTCTTT. Amino acid sequence: CASSYSGAGEGAFF.

This clone was found once. This sequence joins TRBV3-1 (or the pseudogene TRBV3-2) and TRBJ2-2, with D tentatively TRBD2 (6 bases). Trimming removed 4 bases at V and 5 bases at J, with 20 bases between. This CDR3 contains 17 residues. Germline CDR1 LGHDT, CDR2 YNNKEL (reference sequence). The CDR3 bases are TGTGCCAGCAGCCTGAACGGTTTCGGCGGGGTTACCGGGGAGCTGTTTTTT. This sequence encodes CASSLNGFGGVTGELFF.

V and J are TRBV5-4 and TRBJ1-2, with D perhaps TRBD1 (5 bases). Deletions cut 4 bases from V and 3 bases from J, with 13 bases between. Germline V gives CDR1 SGHNT, CDR2 YYREEE (reference sequence). The CDR3 is 14 residues long. CDR3 region: CASSTRDLDYGYTF. The CDR3 DNA is TGTGCCAGCAGCACCCGGGACTTGGACTATGGCTACACCTTC.

The CDR3 here is CATSSGTGYEQYF. The CDR3 coding sequence is TGTGCCACTTCATCGGGCACGGGCTACGAGCAGTACTTC. This rearrangement joins TRBV2 to TRBJ2-7, with no clear D. V lost 10 bases and J 3 bases, leaving 16 bases between the germline ends. The length of the CDR3 is 13 residues. Germline CDR1 SNHLY, CDR2 FYNNEI.

This clone was seen only a few times. V gene TRBV15 combines with J gene TRBJ1-2, with 7 bases that match TRBD1. The CDR3 runs 14 residues. V lost 5 bases, J lost 4 bases, and 7 bases stayed unmatched. Germline loops: CDR1 LNHNV, CDR2 YYDKDF (reference sequence). The CDR3 DNA reads as TGTGCCACCAGCCAAGACAGGGTGGGCTATGGCTACACCTTC. Translated: CATSQDRVGYGYTF.

V and J are TRBV2 and TRBJ2-1, with a weak D call TRBD2 (6 bases). This CDR3 comprises 14 residues. The germline CDR1 and CDR2 sequences are SNHLY and FYNNEI. Deletions cut 10 bases from V and 0 bases from J, with 13 bases between. As DNA, the CDR3 is TGTGCCACCTATAGCGGATCCTCCTACAATGAGCAGTTCTTC. Translation gives CATYSGSSYNEQFF.

V usage is TRBV11-1 and J usage is TRBJ1-1, with D hard to call. The CDR3 length is 13 residues. Germline V CDR1 and CDR2: SGHAT, FQDESV (reference sequence). Trimming left V 1 base short and J 1 base short, with 4 bases between. CDR3 amino acids: CASSLGRNTEAFF. In DNA, the CDR3 is TGTGCCAGCAGCTTAGGGCGGAACACTGAAGCTTTCTTT. Full variable domain (rest looked up from reference TRBV11-1 and TRBJ1-1): EAEVAQSPRYKITEKSQAVAFWCDPISGHATLYWYRQILGQGPELLVQFQDESVVDDSQLPKDRFSAERLKGVDSTLKIQPAELGDSAMYLCASSLGRNTEAFFGQGTRLTVV.

The chain uses TRBV11-3 and TRBJ1-1; TRBD1 might be the D (5 bases). The germline CDR1 and CDR2 sequences are SGHNT and YENEEA. The CDR3 consists of 14 residues. The germline V and J ends were trimmed by 5 bases and 4 bases, with 14 bases remaining between them. The CDR3 sequence: CASSPRGGATEAFF. The CDR3 DNA follows: TGTGCCAGCAGCCCCCGCGGCGGGGCCACTGAAGCTTTCTTT.

This chain uses TRBV4-2 with TRBJ2-3; D ambiguous. Between the trimmed V and J ends, which lost 0 bases and 2 bases, there was a span of 9 bases. This CDR3 contains 15 residues. The V gene's germline CDR1 is LGHNA and CDR2 YNFKEQ. The CDR3 bases are TGTGCCAGCAGCCAAGAACTCATGTTCACAGATACGCAGTATTTT. It specifies CASSQELMFTDTQYF.

Here the CDR3 DNA reads TGTGCCAGCAGTTTCTACAGGGGGAGTGTATCGGGCTACACCTTC. Translation: CASSFYRGSVSGYTF. V usage is TRBV6-2 or TRBV6-3 and J usage is TRBJ1-2, with 8 bases that match TRBD1. The germline V gene has CDR1 MNHEY and CDR2 SVGEGT. This CDR3 has 15 amino acids. V dropped 4 bases and J dropped 8; count of bases not matched to a gene: 12.

The chain recombines TRBV1 with TRBJ2-7; the table's D call, TRBD2, was not checked against the DNA. TRBV1 has pseudogene status. The length of the CDR3 is 12 residues. CDR3 DNA: TGCACCAGCAACGCCGGTAGCCTCGAGCAGTACTTC. It codes for CTSNAGSLEQYF.

The J gene is TRBJ1-2, the V gene TRBV19; tentative D call: TRBD1 (5 bases). The CDR3 is 16 amino acids. Germline assignment: CDR1 LNHDA and CDR2 SQIVND (reference sequence). The V end was cut by 7 bases, the J end by 6 bases, with 24 bases between. Here the CDR3 reads CASIHSPGRLGDGYTF. For the CDR3, the DNA is TGTGCCAGTATCCATAGCCCGGGACGCCTAGGGGATGGCTACACCTTC.

Turning to this clone: Its ends do not fully match the called genes, so a read error is possible. This sequence joins TRBV6-1 and TRBJ2-1; D perhaps matches TRBD1 (6 bases). This CDR3 region has 14 residues. Per germline, CDR1 MNHNS and CDR2 SASEGT. The CDR3: CASREGQSYNEQFF. The CDR3 region has the DNA TGTGCCAGCAGGGAAGGACAGTCCTACAATGAGCAGTTCTTC.

The gene calls are TRBV12-3 or TRBV12-4 and TRBJ1-2, with unresolved D. V was trimmed by 3 bases and J by 1 base, leaving 6 bases between them. The CDR3 totals 13 residues. CDR3 region: CASSLSNNYGYTF. The CDR3 nucleotides are TGTGCCAGCAGTTTGAGTAATAACTATGGCTACACCTTC.